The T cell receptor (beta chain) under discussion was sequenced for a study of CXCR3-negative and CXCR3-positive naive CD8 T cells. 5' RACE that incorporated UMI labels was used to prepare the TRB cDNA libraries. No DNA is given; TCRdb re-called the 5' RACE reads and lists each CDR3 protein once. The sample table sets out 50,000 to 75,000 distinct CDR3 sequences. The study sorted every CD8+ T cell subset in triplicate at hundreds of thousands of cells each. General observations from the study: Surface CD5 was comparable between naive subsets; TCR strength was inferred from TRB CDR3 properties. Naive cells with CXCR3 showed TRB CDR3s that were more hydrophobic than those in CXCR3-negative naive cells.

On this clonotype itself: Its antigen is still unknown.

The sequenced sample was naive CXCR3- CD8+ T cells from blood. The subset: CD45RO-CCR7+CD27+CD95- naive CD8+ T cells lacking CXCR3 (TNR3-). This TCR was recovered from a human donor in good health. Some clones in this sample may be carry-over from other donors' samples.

The CDR3 reads CSARNQAPSSYNEQFF. The chain carries TRBV20-1 and TRBJ2-1; checking the TCRdb D call of TRBD1 is not possible without DNA. This CDR3 has 16 amino acids. Germline V lookup: CDR1 DFQATT, CDR2 SNEGSKA (reference sequence).